This T cell receptor beta chain comes out of a study of pediatric ulcerative colitis. The rectum was sampled with one to two pinch biopsies at colonoscopy. Remarks on this clone: The antigen is undetermined.

Up to 500,000 reads were sequenced per sample. Assay: immunoSEQ multiplex PCR; the TCRdb copy retains only in-frame clones and omits some. The sample records tens of thousands of clones, 71% being singletons. The study's findings and limits: Blood samples from a couple of patients yielded substantially fewer templates and were excluded from blood-rectal overlap analysis. Blood-rectal clonal overlap within each person was significantly higher in ulcerative colitis patients than controls.

The CDR3 extends over 16 amino acids. The germline V gene has CDR1 SGHRS and CDR2 YFSETQ. Trimming at V came to 4 bases and at J to 2 bases, leaving 8 bases not matched to a gene. Sequencing was performed on gut tissue. The chain is built from TRBV5-1 and TRBJ2-1, with 8 bases aligning to TRBD2. The clonotype originates from a boy aged 5-17 years with severe ulcerative colitis. The chain's CDR3 is CASSLGTSGPYNEQFF. DNA for the CDR3: TGCGCCAGCAGCCTGGGGACTAGTGGGCCCTACAATGAGCAGTTCTTC.